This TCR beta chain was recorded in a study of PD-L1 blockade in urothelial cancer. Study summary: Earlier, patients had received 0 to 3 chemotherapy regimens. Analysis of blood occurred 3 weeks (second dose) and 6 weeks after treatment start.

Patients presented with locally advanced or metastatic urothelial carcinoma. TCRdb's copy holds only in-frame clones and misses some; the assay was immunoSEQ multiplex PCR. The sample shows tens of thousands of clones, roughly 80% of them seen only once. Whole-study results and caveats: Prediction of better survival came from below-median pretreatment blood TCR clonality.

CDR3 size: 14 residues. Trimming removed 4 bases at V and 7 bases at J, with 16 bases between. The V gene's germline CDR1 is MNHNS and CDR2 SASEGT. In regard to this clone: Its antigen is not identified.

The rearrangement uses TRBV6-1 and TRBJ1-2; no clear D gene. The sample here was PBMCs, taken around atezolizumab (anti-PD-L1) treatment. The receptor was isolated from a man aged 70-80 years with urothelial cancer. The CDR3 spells CASSGERFSGGYTF. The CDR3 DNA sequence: TGTGCCAGCAGTGGGGAAAGATTTAGCGGTGGCTACACCTTC.